These 24 T cell receptor beta chains were sequenced from one sample in a study of shared clonotypes between healthy human individuals. Produced via immunoSEQ multiplex PCR; TCRdb's table is partial and in-frame only. The sample lists around 700,000 clones, around 67% occurring once. The specimen was memory CD4+ T cells sorted from blood. The subset is: CD45RA-negative fraction. The receptors stem from a woman in her twenties or thirties in good health.

The V and J genes are TRBV5-1 and TRBJ2-2; 10 bases are shared with TRBD2. Unmatched junction bases numbered 6, after V lost 3 bases and J lost 4 bases. Per the germline V gene, CDR1 is SGHRS and CDR2 is YFSETQ. CDR3 length: 16 amino acids. The CDR3 region is CASSSPSGSPTGELFF. CDR3 coding DNA: TGCGCCAGCAGCTCCCCTAGCGGGAGCCCCACCGGGGAGCTGTTTTTT.

The gene calls are TRBV27 and TRBJ2-7; D is possibly TRBD1 (5 bases). The V end lost 6 bases, the J end lost 1 base, and 13 bases lay between the germline ends. Germline V CDR1 and CDR2: MNHEY, SMNVEV (reference sequence). This CDR3 spans 14 amino acids. The CDR3 spells CASSPGSGSYEQYF. The CDR3 region has the DNA TGTGCCAGCAGCCCAGGGTCCGGATCCTACGAGCAGTACTTC.

J is TRBJ1-1 and V is TRBV11-2; possible D gene TRBD1, 6 bases. V lost 5 bases to trimming and J lost 6 bases, with 13 bases between them. From germline, CDR1 is SGHAT and CDR2 FQNNGV. The CDR3 runs 13 residues. The CDR3 nucleotides are TGTGCCAGCAGCCCGGGGGGGGGCGCTGAAGCTTTCTTT. It encodes CASSPGGGAEAFF.

About this clone itself: A much more abundant neighbour one base away suggests this may be a read error. The same CDR3 also results from other DNA sequences found in this sample. The chain combines TRBV7-2 with TRBJ2-5; 7 bases line up with TRBD2. With the DNA end fitting TRBJ2-7 better, the J assignment may be wrong. CDR1 is SGHTA, CDR2 FQGNSA, per germline. The length of the CDR3 is 14 residues. As DNA, the CDR3 is TGTGCCAGCAGCCCCCAGCGGGACTCCTACGAGCAGTACTTC. This gives the protein CASSPQRDSYEQYF.

The J gene is TRBJ2-3, the V gene TRBV7-8; D perhaps matches TRBD1 (5 bases). Trimming shortened V by 5 bases and J by 0 bases, and 15 bases separated the two germline ends. CDR1 SGHVS and CDR2 FQNEAQ come from the germline V gene. The CDR3 is 16 amino acids. CDR3 DNA sequence: TGTGCCAGCAGCCAAAAACAGGCAGCTAGCACAGATACGCAGTATTTT. Amino acid sequence: CASSQKQAASTDTQYF.

The chain links TRBV6-5 to TRBJ1-2, with TRBD1 matching 7 bases. Per germline, CDR1 MNHEY and CDR2 SVGAGI. The J segment lost 4 bases and the V segment lost 4 bases, leaving 9 bases of the junction unmatched. CDR3 length equals 15 residues. CDR3 nucleotides: TGTGCCAGCAGTTTAACACAGGGACAGCCCTATGGCTACACCTTC. Its protein product is CASSLTQGQPYGYTF.

The chain links TRBV19 to TRBJ2-7; 10 bases align to TRBD2. The V gene end was trimmed by 10 bases and the J gene end by 3 bases; junction bases not matched to a gene: 6. The CDR3 length is 13 residues. The germline gives CDR1 LNHDA, CDR2 SQIVND (reference sequence). The CDR3 DNA is TGTGCCACCTCCGGGACTAGCGACTACGAGCAGTACTTC. Translation: CATSGTSDYEQYF.

The gene calls are TRBV21-1 and TRBJ1-5; the D call in the table, TRBD1, was not verified against the DNA. TRBV21-1 is termed a pseudogene. CDR3 length: 14 amino acids. CDR3 DNA sequence: TGTGCCAGCAGCAAGGGACAGGGAAATCAGCCCCAGCATTTT. It translates to CASSKGQGNQPQHF.

V is TRBV7-2 and J is TRBJ2-7, with 8 bases identical to TRBD2. Per the germline V gene, CDR1 is SGHTA and CDR2 is FQGNSA. The CDR3 is 18 residues long. V lost 5 bases to trimming and J lost 0 bases; unmatched junction nucleotides: 15. CDR3 in amino acids: CASSRRWGTSGSSYEQYF. The DNA of the CDR3 is TGTGCCAGCAGCCGTCGTTGGGGAACTAGCGGTAGCTCCTACGAGCAGTACTTC.

The chain couples TRBV19 to TRBJ1-1; D gene uncertain. V shed 5 bases and J shed 1 base, with 14 bases lying between them. The CDR3 extends over 15 amino acids. Germline V gene data show CDR1 as LNHDA and CDR2 as SQIVND (reference sequence). The CDR3 spells CASSAPRVGNTEAFF. CDR3 DNA sequence: TGTGCCAGTAGTGCCCCTCGGGTGGGGAACACTGAAGCTTTCTTT.

V is TRBV2 and J is TRBJ1-3, with 7 bases that match TRBD1. J was trimmed by 4 bases and V by 5 bases; bases with no gene match: 14. The CDR3 contains 17 residues. The germline gives CDR1 SNHLY, CDR2 FYNNEI. CDR3 region: CASSRGLGGYFGNTIYF. The CDR3 nucleotides read TGTGCCAGCAGTAGGGGGCTAGGGGGATATTTCGGAAACACCATATATTTT.

This clone was detected once. The chain has TRBV11-2 and TRBJ2-3; 13 nucleotides align to TRBD2. This CDR3 contains 16 residues. The germline gives CDR1 SGHAT, CDR2 FQNNGV. Trimming removed 5 bases from V and 5 bases from J; junction bases left unmatched: 7. In nucleotides, the CDR3 is TGTGCCAGCAGCCCGGGACTAGCGGGAAATCGAGATACGCAGTATTTT. This gives the protein CASSPGLAGNRDTQYF.

The V call is TRBV11-1, the J call TRBJ1-1; 7 nucleotides match TRBD1. Germline V gives CDR1 SGHAT, CDR2 FQDESV (reference sequence). This CDR3 has 13 residues. The J segment lost 5 bases and the V segment lost 5 bases, leaving 5 bases of the junction unmatched. This CDR3 reads CASSRQGGTEAFF. The CDR3, as DNA: TGTGCCAGCAGCCGACAGGGTGGAACTGAAGCTTTCTTT.

The V gene is TRBV28, the J gene TRBJ1-2; D remains unclear. V shed 5 bases and J shed 3 bases, with 16 bases lying between them. This CDR3 spans 15 amino acids. The V gene's germline CDR1 is MDHEN and CDR2 SYDVKM. CDR3 DNA sequence: TGTGCCAGCAGTGGCCCGGACTTTGGTCACTATGGCTACACCTTC. This gives the protein CASSGPDFGHYGYTF.

The rearrangement uses TRBV6-1 and TRBJ1-1, with unresolved D. The CDR3 runs to 15 residues. Germline lookup yields CDR1 MNHNS and CDR2 SASEGT. V lost 2 bases, J lost 5 bases, and 15 bases lay in between. In DNA form, the CDR3 reads TGTGCCAGCAGTGAACAGCTTGTGTCGCATACTGAAGCTTTCTTT. It encodes CASSEQLVSHTEAFF.

This chain joins TRBV2 and TRBJ2-3, with 8 nucleotides matching TRBD1. The CDR3 sequence is 14 residues long. The V and J ends lost 6 bases and 0 bases, in that order; junction bases with no gene match: 2. Germline assignment: CDR1 SNHLY and CDR2 FYNNEI. The CDR3 nucleotides are TGTGCCAGCAGACGACAGGGGAGCACAGATACGCAGTATTTT. It specifies CASRRQGSTDTQYF.

This clone came up a few times. This chain joins TRBV11-2 and TRBJ1-2; D gene uncertain. CDR1 is SGHAT and CDR2 is FQNNGV in the germline V gene. Trimming cost V 5 bases and J 6 bases, with 16 bases left between them. The CDR3 loop spans 14 amino acids. In DNA form, the CDR3 reads TGTGCCAGCAGCGCCACGTTCGCGGGTGATGGCTACACCTTC. This translates into CASSATFAGDGYTF.

V gene TRBV5-5 combines with J gene TRBJ2-1; 11 positions match TRBD2. V lost 2 bases and J lost 7; bases outside the gene matches: 5. Germline CDR1 is SGHKS and CDR2 is YYEKEE (reference sequence). The CDR3 consists of 15 residues. The CDR3 sequence: CASSFLAGGRNEQFF. The CDR3 DNA reads as TGTGCCAGCAGCTTCCTAGCGGGAGGTCGTAATGAGCAGTTCTTC. Full variable domain (rest looked up from reference TRBV5-5 and TRBJ2-1): DAGVTQSPTHLIKTRGQQVTLRCSPISGHKSVSWYQQVLGQGPQFIFQYYEKEERGRGNFPDRFSARQFPNYSSELNVNALLLGDSALYLCASSFLAGGRNEQFFGPGTRLTVL.

The CDR3 bases are TGTGCCAGCAGCTTAGCAGGCAACAGGGCCCCGGGGGAGCAGTTCTTC. This sequence encodes CASSLAGNRAPGEQFF. The chain couples TRBV11-3 to TRBJ2-1; weak D call: TRBD1 (6 bases). Germline values: CDR1 SGHNT, CDR2 YENEEA. The CDR3 contains 16 residues. V lost 1 base, J lost 10 bases, and 20 bases lay in between.

V and J are TRBV25-1 and TRBJ1-4; D may be TRBD1 (5 bases). The CDR3 has 14 residues. V was clipped by 1 base and J by 7 bases, with 10 bases between them. Germline CDR1 reads MGHDK; CDR2 reads SYGVNS. The CDR3, as DNA: TGTGCCAGCAGTGAATCCCAGGGCAGTGAAAAACTGTTTTTT. This sequence encodes CASSESQGSEKLFF.

The chain carries TRBV9 and TRBJ1-2, with TRBD1 matching over 7 bases. The ends lost 8 bases at V and 8 bases at J; junction bases unmatched: 15. The CDR3 extends over 14 amino acids. CDR1 and CDR2 from the germline V gene are SGDLS and YYNGEE. In DNA form, the CDR3 reads TGTGCCAGAGCCGGGACAGAGCGGGTCCGAGGCTACACCTTC. Translation: CARAGTERVRGYTF. The whole variable domain, filled in from reference TRBV9 and TRBJ1-2, reads DSGVTQTPKHLITATGQRVTLRCSPRSGDLSVYWYQQSLDQGLQFLIQYYNGEERAKGNILERFSAQQFPDLHSELNLSSLELGDSALYFCARAGTERVRGYTFGSGTRLTVV.

In this sample, this clone turned up many times. This sequence joins TRBV28 and TRBJ1-2, with D maybe TRBD1 (5 bases). Germline V CDR1 and CDR2: MDHEN, SYDVKM. This CDR3 region has 14 residues. V lost 7 bases and J 5 bases, leaving 17 bases between the germline ends. The CDR3 is CASTNSGTLYGYTF. Here the CDR3 DNA reads TGTGCCAGCACCAATTCCGGGACCCTTTATGGCTACACCTTC.

The count of this clone is one. The V and J genes are TRBV5-1 and TRBJ2-7; TRBD1 aligns across 8 bases. Trimming removed 4 bases from V and 3 bases from J; junction bases left unmatched: 6. This CDR3 contains 14 residues. Germline V gives CDR1 SGHRS, CDR2 YFSETQ. CDR3 in DNA: TGCGCCAGCAGCGACACAGGGGGAGGCTACGAGCAGTACTTC. Protein product: CASSDTGGGYEQYF.

There are a few counts of this clone. This sequence joins TRBV6-1 and TRBJ2-7; 7 nucleotides agree with TRBD2. This CDR3 is 12 amino acids long. Germline CDR1 is MNHNS and CDR2 is SASEGT. V lost 1 base to trimming and J lost 7 bases; unmatched junction nucleotides: 1. CDR3 sequence reads: CASSEGGGEQYF. CDR3 coding DNA: TGTGCCAGCAGTGAAGGGGGAGGGGAGCAGTACTTC.